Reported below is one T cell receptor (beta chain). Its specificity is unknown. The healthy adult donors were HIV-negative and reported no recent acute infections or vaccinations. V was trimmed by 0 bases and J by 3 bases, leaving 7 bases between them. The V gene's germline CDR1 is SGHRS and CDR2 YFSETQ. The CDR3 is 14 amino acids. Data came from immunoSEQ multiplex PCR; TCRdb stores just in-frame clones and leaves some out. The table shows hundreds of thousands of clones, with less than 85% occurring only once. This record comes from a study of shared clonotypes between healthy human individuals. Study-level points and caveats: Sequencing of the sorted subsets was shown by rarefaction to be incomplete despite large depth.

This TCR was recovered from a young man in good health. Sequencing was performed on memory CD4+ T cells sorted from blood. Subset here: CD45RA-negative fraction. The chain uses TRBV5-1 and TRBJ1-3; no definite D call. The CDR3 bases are TGCGCCAGCAGCTTGGATAGGGTTGGAAACACCATATATTTT. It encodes CASSLDRVGNTIYF. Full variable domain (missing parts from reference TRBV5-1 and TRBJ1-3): KAGVTQTPRYLIKTRGQQVTLSCSPISGHRSVSWYQQTPGQGLQFLFEYFSETQRNKGNFPGRFSGRQFSNSRSEMNVSTLELGDSALYLCASSLDRVGNTIYFGEGSWLTVV.